This T cell receptor (beta chain) was retrieved from a study of STAT3 mutations in large granular lymphocyte leukemia. Each sample's TCRbeta library yielded on average roughly 41,000 productive templates. The protocol was immunoSEQ multiplex PCR, while the TCRdb copy is restricted to in-frame clones and leaves out a portion. Of 30,000 to 35,000 clones listed, about 83% are singletons. A note on this clone: Its antigen is not known.

CDR3 length equals 15 residues. Germline loops: CDR1 SNHLY, CDR2 FYNNEI. The V and J ends lost 3 bases and 0 bases respectively, with 8 bases between them. Study results and caveats: At least one immunodominant TCR beta clonotype appeared in every T-cell large granular lymphocyte leukemia patient. In several patients, dominant TCR clone burden exceeded STAT3 mutant burden, suggesting STAT3 mutation arose secondarily. After therapy, about 35% of the 18 patients switched clonotypes, all new clones STAT3 wild type.

The sequencing sample was made of peripheral blood mononuclear cells. The clonotype originates from a woman between 50 and 59 years old with T-cell large granular lymphocyte leukemia. Some clones in this sample may be carry-over from other donors' samples. The genes are TRBV2 and TRBJ2-2; D ambiguous. The CDR3 nucleotides are TGTGCCAGCAGTGATTACGTAACGAACACCGGGGAGCTGTTTTTT. This codes for CASSDYVTNTGELFF.